The T cell receptor (beta chain) under discussion was sequenced for a study of blood T cell repertoires in COVID-19. CDR3 length: 14 amino acids. Germline assignment: CDR1 ENHRY and CDR2 SYGVKD. The V gene lost 2 bases and the J gene lost 6 bases, with 11 bases spanning the gap. The method was immunoSEQ multiplex PCR; TCRdb's version includes in-frame clones alone and lacks a portion of them. The sample lists a few hundred thousand clones; around 87% were seen once. While infection was still active, Seattle patients were enrolled and then followed longitudinally. The receptor's source is a woman between 55 and 75 years old with COVID-19, enrolled during active disease. The material sequenced was peripheral blood. The chain couples TRBV10-3 to TRBJ2-4; D is possibly TRBD1 (6 bases). CDR3 loop: CAISEGGRANIQYF. The DNA of the CDR3 is TGTGCCATCAGTGAGGGGGGCCGGGCAAACATTCAGTACTTC.